These 5 T cell receptor beta chains share one sample of origin, sequenced in a study of a mutant IDH1 vaccine in newly diagnosed glioma. Assay: immunoSEQ multiplex PCR; the TCRdb copy retains only in-frame clones and omits some. The sample gives about 120,000 clones, around 90% of which show up once; 0.5% to 0.65% is in the top ten. This sample's time point: week 11, during vaccination. It was 300 ug of mutant IDH1 20-mer peptide that made up each vaccine dose, given with topical imiquimod. Their recognized antigens are unknown. Sequenced here: PBMCs, sampled from a glioma patient whose treatment included an IDH1 peptide vaccine. The receptors shown here come from a woman aged 45-60 years with glioma.

This clone was detected once. V gene TRBV6-6 combines with J gene TRBJ1-2; 7 bases align to TRBD1. CDR1 MNHNY and CDR2 SVGAGI come from the germline V gene (reference sequence). Germline trimming cut 5 bases from V and 2 bases from J; bases unmatched to any gene: 8. CDR3 length: 15 amino acids. CDR3 residues: CASSTPRGLNYGYTF. In nucleotides, the CDR3 is TGTGCCAGCAGTACCCCTAGGGGGCTAAACTATGGCTACACCTTC.

This clone was seen once. The chain combines TRBV29-1 with TRBJ2-5; tentatively, D is TRBD1 (6 bases). V was clipped by 3 bases and J by 4 bases, with 15 bases between them. There are 14 residues in the CDR3. Per germline, CDR1 SQVTM and CDR2 ANQGSEA. The DNA for the CDR3 is TGCAGCGTTGATTACACAGGGTCGGGAGAGACCCAGTACTTC. It is translated as CSVDYTGSGETQYF.

The chain is built from TRBV6-4 and TRBJ2-4; D ambiguous. V was trimmed by 3 bases and J by 9 bases, leaving 6 bases between them. Germline CDR1 reads MRHNA; CDR2 reads SNTAGT. This CDR3 region has 11 residues. This chain's CDR3 is CASSEMVIQYF. In DNA form, the CDR3 reads TGTGCCAGCAGTGAAATGGTCATTCAGTACTTC.

A word on this clone: The same CDR3 is also encoded by other DNA sequences in this sample. CDR3 amino acids: CASSLYRGGNEKLFF. DNA of the CDR3: TGCGCCAGCAGCTTGTACAGGGGGGGAAATGAAAAACTGTTTTTT. The chain employs TRBV5-1 and TRBJ1-4; 8 bases are a match to TRBD1. Germline-derived CDR1 and CDR2 are SGHRS and YFSETQ. This CDR3 spans 15 amino acids. The V and J ends lost 1 base and 5 bases, in that order; junction bases with no gene match: 4.

This clone came up once. The chain carries TRBV28 and TRBJ1-3; D gene uncertain. The germline V gene encodes CDR1 MDHEN and CDR2 SYDVKM. The CDR3 spans 15 residues. V lost 3 bases and J 0 bases, leaving 9 bases between the germline ends. CDR3 sequence: CASSFTGVSGNTIYF. The CDR3, as DNA: TGTGCCAGCAGTTTTACGGGTGTCTCTGGAAACACCATATATTTT. The full variable domain, completed using reference TRBV28 and TRBJ1-3, is DVKVTQSSRYLVKRTGEKVFLECVQDMDHENMFWYRQDPGLGLRLIYFSYDVKMKEKGDIPEGYSVSREKKERFSLILESASTNQTSMYLCASSFTGVSGNTIYFGEGSWLTVV.